This TCR beta chain emerged from a study of cytomegalovirus exposure and HLA in healthy donors. As to this clone: Its specificity is unknown.

Germline loops: CDR1 MNHEY, CDR2 SMNVEV (reference sequence). V was clipped by 5 bases and J by 5 bases; unmatched bases: 17. The CDR3 spans 20 residues. PCR primers comprised 60 Vbeta and 13 Jbeta primers. Here immunoSEQ multiplex PCR was the method, and the copy in TCRdb shows in-frame clones only, minus some. The data show 120,000 or so clones, with around three fifths seen just once and around 8.8% held by the top ten. Study-level findings and limits: A later analysis linked a missense DCLRE1C variant to TCR beta V- and J-gene trimming. CMV antigen specificity was confirmed in vitro for three CMV-associated chains.

What was sequenced was PBMCs. This chain links TRBV27 with TRBJ2-5, with 16 bases lining up with TRBD2. This TCR came from a woman in her forties in good health and CMV-seropositive. In DNA form, the CDR3 reads TGTGCCAGCAGTACACTCAATCCGGGACTAGCGGGGGGGCCTTGGGAGACCCAGTACTTC. It yields the protein CASSTLNPGLAGGPWETQYF.